The 31 T cell receptor beta chains below all came from one sample that was sequenced in a study of T cell clones after liver transplantation. Produced via immunoSEQ multiplex PCR; TCRdb's table is partial and in-frame only. The table lists roughly 55,000 clones, around 85% of them singletons. Material: CD4+ T cells from blood, obtained before liver transplant. These receptor sequences come from a human donor who received a liver transplant.

The rearrangement uses TRBV5-4 and TRBJ1-6, with 8 bases that match TRBD1. This CDR3 contains 16 residues. J was trimmed by 9 bases and V by 4 bases; bases with no gene match: 12. Germline lookup yields CDR1 SGHNT and CDR2 YYREEE (reference sequence). CDR3 DNA sequence: TGTGCCAGCAGCCCACCGGGACAGGCGAGCGGTTCACCCCTCCACTTT. Translation: CASSPPGQASGSPLHF.

The rearrangement joins TRBV28 to TRBJ2-5, with TRBD1 matching over 10 bases. This CDR3 comprises 15 residues. V was pared by 4 bases and J by 7 bases, with 9 bases of the junction left unmatched. Germline loops: CDR1 MDHEN, CDR2 SYDVKM. The CDR3, as DNA: TGTGCCAGCAGTTGGCGGGACAGGGGCGTCGGGACCCAGTACTTC. Amino acids: CASSWRDRGVGTQYF. The whole variable domain, remainder taken from reference TRBV28 and TRBJ2-5, is DVKVTQSSRYLVKRTGEKVFLECVQDMDHENMFWYRQDPGLGLRLIYFSYDVKMKEKGDIPEGYSVSREKKERFSLILESASTNQTSMYLCASSWRDRGVGTQYFGPGTRLLVL.

The chain employs TRBV29-1 and TRBJ2-7; D may correspond to TRBD1 or TRBD2 (5 bases each). Per germline, CDR1 SQVTM and CDR2 ANQGSEA. The CDR3 loop spans 13 amino acids. With 4 bases removed from V and 5 bases from J, the gap between germline ends came to 15 bases. The CDR3 DNA sequence: TGCAGCGTTGGGACACCGGGGTTGGACGAGCAGTACTTC. This sequence encodes CSVGTPGLDEQYF.

The chain joins TRBV7-2 to TRBJ2-7; the match to TRBD2 covers 10 bases. Germline V gene lookup returns CDR1 SGHTA and CDR2 FQGNSA. V was pared by 3 bases and J by 5 bases, with 4 bases of the junction left unmatched. The CDR3 length is 14 residues. Written as DNA, the CDR3 is TGTGCCAGCAGCTTGCAGCGGGAGGGCCACGAGCAGTACTTC. It codes for CASSLQREGHEQYF.

This chain connects TRBV9 to TRBJ2-5; D may be TRBD1 (6 bases). CDR1 and CDR2 from the germline V gene are SGDLS and YYNGEE. The CDR3 spans 10 residues. V was shortened by 0 bases and J by 13 bases, with 7 bases between the two germline ends. The CDR3 reads CASSVGGRYF. The CDR3 DNA sequence: TGTGCCAGCAGCGTAGGGGGGCGGTACTTC.

J is TRBJ1-1 and V is TRBV12-5; D gene unclear. Germline V lookup: CDR1 LGHNT, CDR2 FRNRAP. This CDR3 comprises 13 residues. V lost 4 bases, J lost 8 bases, and 14 bases lay in between. The CDR3 sequence: CASGSRMGSEAFF. In DNA form, the CDR3 reads TGTGCTAGTGGTTCGCGGATGGGGTCCGAAGCTTTCTTT.

This rearrangement joins TRBV27 to TRBJ2-7; 7 nucleotides align to TRBD1. The CDR3 totals 14 residues. Germline assignment: CDR1 MNHEY and CDR2 SMNVEV (reference sequence). With V trimmed by 3 bases and J by 2 bases, 4 bases remained unmatched. CDR3 sequence (DNA): TGTGCCAGCAGTTTCCGGGACAGTACCTACGAGCAGTACTTC. Protein sequence: CASSFRDSTYEQYF.

This clone has a handful of counts. V and J are TRBV6-6 and TRBJ1-2; TRBD1 aligns across 7 bases. Trimming cost V 7 bases and J 4 bases; bases outside gene matches: 12. The CDR3 is made up of 15 amino acids. Germline CDR1 and CDR2: MNHNY and SVGAGI (reference sequence). CDR3 sequence reads: CASIPQGGVGYGYTF. The CDR3 DNA reads TGTGCCAGCATTCCTCAGGGGGGGGTAGGCTATGGCTACACCTTC.

The genes are TRBV18 and TRBJ2-7; 7 bases are shared with TRBD2. J lost 6 bases, V lost 2 bases, and 4 bases had no gene match. The CDR3 extends over 13 amino acids. In germline, CDR1 is KGHSH, CDR2 LQKENI. This CDR3 reads CASSPAGVPEQYF. For the CDR3, the DNA is TGTGCCAGCTCACCAGCGGGAGTCCCCGAGCAGTACTTC.

Notes on this clone: Sequence at one end of the junction differs from germline and may be a read error. Other DNA sequences in the same sample also yield this CDR3. The J gene is TRBJ1-1, the V gene TRBV10-3, with 8 bases aligning to TRBD1. The CDR3 loop spans 13 amino acids. Germline CDR1 reads ENHRY; CDR2 reads SYGVKD. The CDR3 is CAISRDRNTEAFF. The CDR3 coding sequence is TGTGCCATCAGTCGGGACAGGAACACTGAGGCTTTCTTT.

On this clone itself: The identical CDR3 is also encoded by other nucleotide sequences in the sample. The rearrangement links TRBV18 to TRBJ1-1, with D perhaps matching TRBD1 (5 bases). V was clipped by 3 bases and J by 1 base, with 9 bases between them. The CDR3 contains 14 residues. The germline CDR1 and CDR2 sequences are KGHSH and LQKENI. The CDR3 bases are TGTGCCAGCTCACCCTCTACAGGGAACACTGAAGCTTTCTTT. It codes for CASSPSTGNTEAFF.

V gene TRBV4-3 combines with J gene TRBJ2-1; D tentatively reads TRBD1 or TRBD2 (5 bases each). The CDR3 runs 13 residues. Trimming left V 3 bases short and J 5 bases short, with 8 bases between. Germline CDR1 reads LGHNA; CDR2 reads YSLEER. CDR3 nucleotides: TGCGCCAGCAGCCACGGGACCAACAATGAGCAGTTCTTC. Translation gives CASSHGTNNEQFF.

V usage is TRBV7-9 and J usage is TRBJ2-1; D is possibly TRBD2 (6 bases). The CDR3 extends over 15 amino acids. CDR1 is SEHNR and CDR2 is FQNEAQ in the germline V gene (reference sequence). Trimming stripped 1 base from V and 5 bases from J, with 12 bases between. CDR3 sequence reads: CASSLDGGVNNEQFF. The CDR3 DNA reads TGTGCCAGCAGCTTAGATGGCGGGGTAAACAATGAGCAGTTCTTC. The variable domain in full, with the rest retrieved from reference TRBV7-9 and TRBJ2-1, is DTGVSQNPRHKITKRGQNVTFRCDPISEHNRLYWYRQTLGQGPEFLTYFQNEAQLEKSRLLSDRFSAERPKGSFSTLEIQRTEQGDSAMYLCASSLDGGVNNEQFFGPGTRLTVL.

The chain is built from TRBV29-1 and TRBJ2-1, with a tentative D call TRBD2 (5 bases). V lost 2 bases and J 10 bases, leaving 15 bases between the germline ends. The CDR3 spans 13 residues. The germline gives CDR1 SQVTM, CDR2 ANQGSEA. CDR3 region: CSVEIGRGYEQFF. Written as DNA, the CDR3 is TGCAGCGTTGAAATCGGCCGGGGATACGAGCAGTTCTTC.

V is TRBV19 and J is TRBJ1-2; a possible D gene is TRBD1 (5 bases). This CDR3 spans 12 amino acids. Trimming pared 5 bases from V and 2 bases from J, leaving 6 bases between. Germline-derived CDR1 and CDR2 are LNHDA and SQIVND (reference sequence). The CDR3 sequence is CASSRQNYGYTF. DNA for the CDR3: TGTGCCAGTAGTCGACAGAACTATGGCTACACCTTC.

This clone was found a few times. The V call is TRBV2, the J call TRBJ2-3, with unresolved D. The CDR3 contains 12 residues. Trimming took off 4 bases at V and 5 bases at J, with 7 bases between the two ends. Germline CDR1 reads SNHLY; CDR2 reads FYNNEI. The CDR3 DNA is TGTGCCAGCAGTGTGGTTCTAGATACGCAGTATTTT. This sequence encodes CASSVVLDTQYF.

The chain is built from TRBV6-6 and TRBJ1-3; maybe TRBD1 (5 bases). V was pared by 6 bases and J by 0 bases, with 15 bases between. Germline CDR1 and CDR2: MNHNY and SVGAGI (reference sequence). This CDR3 has 16 amino acids. The CDR3 reads CASSKNRQSSGNTIYF. The CDR3 nucleotides are TGTGCCAGCAGCAAAAATCGACAGTCCTCTGGAAACACCATATATTTT.

CDR3 DNA: TGTGCCAGCAGAATAAGAACCGGGGAGCTGTTTTTT. It encodes CASRIRTGELFF. This rearrangement joins TRBV6-5 to TRBJ2-2; D remains unclear. Germline lookup yields CDR1 MNHEY and CDR2 SVGAGI. The CDR3 extends over 12 amino acids. The V gene lost 6 bases and the J gene lost 5 bases, with 7 bases spanning the gap.

The chain joins TRBV5-4 to TRBJ2-7, with 7 bases identical to TRBD2. V gave up 4 bases and J gave up 2 bases; unmatched junction bases: 3. Germline values: CDR1 SGHNT, CDR2 YYREEE (reference sequence). The CDR3 extends over 13 amino acids. CDR3 bases: TGTGCCAGCAGCCCCGGGACTACCTACGAGCAGTACTTC. Its translation: CASSPGTTYEQYF.

The genes are TRBV6-5 and TRBJ1-5, with D tentatively TRBD1 (6 bases). V lost 2 bases and J lost 7, with 9 bases in between. The length of the CDR3 is 13 residues. Germline V gene data show CDR1 as MNHEY and CDR2 as SVGAGI. The CDR3 DNA sequence: TGTGCCAGCAGTTACGGGAGGGGGCAGCCCCAGCATTTT. It translates to CASSYGRGQPQHF.

This chain links TRBV5-1 with TRBJ2-2, with TRBD2 as a possible D gene (5 bases). V lost 4 bases to trimming and J lost 1 base, with 8 bases between them. The CDR3 is made up of 14 amino acids. Germline lookup yields CDR1 SGHRS and CDR2 YFSETQ. CDR3 nucleotides: TGCGCCAGCAGCCCTGAGGGGAACACCGGGGAGCTGTTTTTT. Amino acids: CASSPEGNTGELFF.

This chain links TRBV12-5 with TRBJ2-5; D not resolved. CDR3 length: 13 amino acids. Per the germline V gene, CDR1 is LGHNT and CDR2 is FRNRAP. V shed 1 base and J shed 3 bases, with 6 bases lying between them. CDR3 DNA: TGTGCTAGTGGTTTGGACTCCGAAGAGACCCAGTACTTC. Translated, it gives CASGLDSEETQYF.

V usage is TRBV19 and J usage is TRBJ2-1; TRBD2 matches at 7 bases. V trimming: 5 bases; J trimming: 1 base; junction bases outside the gene matches: 5. Germline V gene sequence: CDR1 LNHDA, CDR2 SQIVND (reference sequence). CDR3 size: 15 residues. The DNA for the CDR3 is TGTGCCAGTAGTCCAGCGGGGCGGTCCTACAATGAGCAGTTCTTC. Protein sequence: CASSPAGRSYNEQFF.

This chain uses TRBV27 with TRBJ1-1; no clear D. V was trimmed by 5 bases and J by 4 bases, leaving 17 bases between them. CDR3 size: 15 residues. The V gene's germline CDR1 is MNHEY and CDR2 SMNVEV (reference sequence). CDR3 loop: CASSAFGTVGTEAFF. CDR3 in DNA: TGTGCCAGCAGTGCCTTTGGTACGGTGGGCACTGAAGCTTTCTTT.

The chain recombines TRBV5-3 with TRBJ1-1; D possibly corresponds to TRBD1 (5 bases). TRBV5-3 is filed as an ORF, its function uncertain. V lost 0 bases and J 2 bases, leaving 14 bases between the germline ends. CDR3 length equals 16 residues. The CDR3 loop is CARSLVRGWSNTEAFF. CDR3 sequence (DNA): TGTGCCAGAAGCTTGGTTCGGGGGTGGTCCAACACTGAAGCTTTCTTT.

V usage is TRBV5-1 and J usage is TRBJ1-5, with a weak D call TRBD1 (6 bases). The V end was cut by 4 bases, the J end by 4 bases, with 12 bases between. CDR1 is SGHRS and CDR2 is YFSETQ in the germline V gene. The CDR3 spans 14 residues. CDR3 DNA sequence: TGCGCCAGCAGCCCGACAGGCGATAATCAGCCCCAGCATTTT. This translates into CASSPTGDNQPQHF. Combining the CDR3 with reference TRBV5-1 and TRBJ1-5 gives the whole variable domain KAGVTQTPRYLIKTRGQQVTLSCSPISGHRSVSWYQQTPGQGLQFLFEYFSETQRNKGNFPGRFSGRQFSNSRSEMNVSTLELGDSALYLCASSPTGDNQPQHFGDGTRLSIL.

The chain is built from TRBV7-8 and TRBJ1-2, with TRBD1 as a possible D gene (6 bases). This CDR3 has 15 residues. Per the germline V gene, CDR1 is SGHVS and CDR2 is FQNEAQ. The V and J ends lost 4 bases and 4 bases respectively, with 16 bases between them. The CDR3 loop reads CASSSDEQGGYGYTF. For the CDR3, the DNA is TGTGCCAGCAGCTCGGACGAACAGGGCGGCTATGGCTACACCTTC.

This rearrangement joins TRBV10-3 to TRBJ1-1; D is unclear. Trimming stripped 6 bases from V and 1 base from J, with 9 bases between. CDR3 length: 13 residues. In germline, CDR1 is ENHRY, CDR2 SYGVKD. The CDR3 sequence: CAIRLQRNTEAFF. In DNA, the CDR3 is TGTGCCATCAGGCTACAGAGGAACACTGAAGCTTTCTTT.

Notes on this clone: At one of its ends the junction is not consistent with the germline gene, which may arise from a read error. The rearrangement joins TRBV4-1 to TRBJ2-3; D perhaps matches TRBD1 (6 bases). The CDR3 has 17 residues. Germline values: CDR1 MGHRA, CDR2 YSYEKL. The CDR3 spells CASSHAPGQTTTNTQYF. CDR3 nucleotide sequence: TGCGCCAGCAGCCACGCACCGGGACAAACTACCACAAATACGCAGTATTTT.

The gene calls are TRBV19 and TRBJ1-1, with D possibly matching TRBD1 (5 bases). CDR1 is LNHDA and CDR2 is SQIVND in the germline V gene (reference sequence). The CDR3 is made up of 16 amino acids. The V end lost 7 bases, the J end lost 5 bases, and 23 bases lay between the germline ends. CDR3 loop: CASTPGGASLRTEAFF. For the CDR3, the DNA is TGTGCCAGTACTCCCGGAGGGGCTTCACTTAGGACTGAAGCTTTCTTT.

The chain links TRBV7-3 to TRBJ2-7; TRBD1 aligns across 8 bases. Germline V gene data show CDR1 as SGHTA and CDR2 as FQGTGA. The V segment lost 2 bases and the J segment 5 bases; nucleotides outside the gene matches: 8. The CDR3 is made up of 15 amino acids. CDR3 sequence reads: CASSLQGARTDEQYF. CDR3 DNA: TGTGCCAGCAGCTTACAGGGGGCGCGGACGGACGAGCAGTACTTC.